The next 11 T cell receptor beta chains were all read from a single sample in a study of blood T cells in healthy people across ages. Sample-barcoded 5' priming and a J-beta primer mix drove a second PCR of about 6 to 12 cycles. TCRdb called the 5' RACE reads again in MiXCR, with one record for every CDR3 protein. The sample has about 1.5 million distinct CDR3 sequences, about 43% seen once. Material: blood. These receptors were collected from a woman between 18 and 29 years old in good health.

This clonotype was counted a few times. The chain carries TRBV4-1 and TRBJ1-6, with 7 bases that match TRBD1. V lost 6 bases to trimming and J lost 5 bases; unmatched junction nucleotides: 4. Germline CDR1 is MGHRA and CDR2 is YSYEKL. This CDR3 comprises 14 residues. DNA for the CDR3: TGCGCCAGCAGTGGGACAGTAAATAATTCACCCCTCCACTTT. Translation gives CASSGTVNNSPLHF.

The genes are TRBV29-1 and TRBJ2-3, with TRBD2 matching over 12 bases. Germline V gene data show CDR1 as SQVTM and CDR2 as ANQGSEA. Germline trimming cut 3 bases from V and 0 bases from J; bases unmatched to any gene: 10. The CDR3 length is 18 residues. CDR3 coding DNA: TGCAGCGTTGAGGGGGGGAGTGGACTAGCGGGAAGCACAGATACGCAGTATTTT. This sequence encodes CSVEGGSGLAGSTDTQYF.

The chain carries TRBV11-2 and TRBJ2-5, with a weak D call TRBD2 (6 bases). The end of the DNA aligns better with TRBJ2-7, so the J call may be wrong. The V gene's germline CDR1 is SGHAT and CDR2 FQNNGV. This CDR3 contains 16 residues. CDR3 DNA sequence: TGTGCCAGCAGCTTATTACACGGGACTCTTGACTACGAGCAGTACTTC. Amino acid sequence: CASSLLHGTLDYEQYF.

The chain is built from TRBV11-2 and TRBJ2-1; 9 nucleotides align to TRBD2. CDR1 is SGHAT, CDR2 FQNNGV, per germline. CDR3 size: 15 residues. The V gene end was trimmed by 4 bases and the J gene end by 8 bases; junction bases not matched to a gene: 9. The CDR3 nucleotides read TGTGCCAGCAGCTCGCCGGGACTAGCACCCTATGAGCAGTTCTTC. Amino acid sequence: CASSSPGLAPYEQFF.

The count of this clonotype is one. The V and J genes are TRBV12-3 or TRBV12-4 and TRBJ2-2, with D maybe TRBD1 (6 bases). The CDR3 contains 15 residues. V lost 6 bases, J lost 6 bases, and 17 bases lay in between. As DNA, the CDR3 is TGTGCCAGCAGACCATCATCAGGGGTCTCCGGGGAGCTGTTTTTT. This encodes CASRPSSGVSGELFF.

The J gene is TRBJ1-1, the V gene TRBV6-6; D is perhaps TRBD1 (5 bases). There are 14 residues in the CDR3. V shed 6 bases and J shed 1 base, with 12 bases lying between them. Germline V lookup: CDR1 MNHNY, CDR2 SVGAGI (reference sequence). Written as DNA, the CDR3 is TGTGCCAGCAGCACGGCAGACAGGAACACTGAAGCTTTCTTT. Residues: CASSTADRNTEAFF.

This clonotype occurred many times. The V gene is TRBV7-2, the J gene TRBJ1-2, with a tentative D call TRBD1 (6 bases). The CDR3 contains 14 residues. The germline CDR1 and CDR2 sequences are SGHTA and FQGNSA. Deletions cut 1 base from V and 4 bases from J, with 10 bases between. The CDR3 protein is CASSLDRAIYGYTF. The CDR3 region has the DNA TGTGCCAGCAGCTTAGACAGGGCTATCTATGGCTACACCTTC. Full variable domain (remainder filled in from reference TRBV7-2 and TRBJ1-2): GAGVSQSPSNKVTEKGKDVELRCDPISGHTALYWYRQSLGQGLEFLIYFQGNSAPDKSGLPSDRFSAERTGGSVSTLTIQRTQQEDSAVYLCASSLDRAIYGYTFGSGTRLTVV.

This clonotype was observed a handful of times. This chain connects TRBV4-1 to TRBJ2-3; D not certain. The CDR3 is 15 amino acids. From germline, CDR1 is MGHRA and CDR2 YSYEKL. Trimming stripped 9 bases from V and 4 bases from J, with 20 bases between. CDR3 nucleotide sequence: TGCGCCAGTGCCCCGCTCCCTTCCCGGGCAGATACGCAGTATTTT. This sequence encodes CASAPLPSRADTQYF.

The gene calls are TRBV6-6 and TRBJ1-2, with a possible D match to TRBD1 (5 bases). V lost 5 bases and J lost 8, with 12 bases in between. Germline CDR1 reads MNHNY; CDR2 reads SVGAGI (reference sequence). The CDR3 is made up of 12 amino acids. The CDR3 sequence is CASSIREIGYTF. The CDR3 DNA is TGTGCCAGCAGTATCAGGGAGATAGGCTACACCTTC.

The chain employs TRBV21-1 and TRBJ2-4; TRBD2, the table's D call, lacks a check against the DNA. The end of the DNA aligns better with TRBJ2-7, so the J call may be wrong. TRBV21-1 is given as a pseudogene. This CDR3 is 16 amino acids long. The CDR3 sequence is CASSKGLAGEVFEQYF. CDR3 coding DNA: TGTGCCAGCAGCAAAGGGTTAGCGGGAGAAGTATTCGAGCAGTACTTC.

Turning to this clonotype: One end of the junction varies from germline; a read error may be responsible. DNA of the CDR3: TGTCCCAGCAGCGTAGGTTCCGGTTACGAGCAGTACTTC. Translating it yields CPSSVGSGYEQYF. The chain employs TRBV9 and TRBJ2-7; D remains ambiguous. This CDR3 has 13 residues. Germline assignment: CDR1 SGDLS and CDR2 YYNGEE.